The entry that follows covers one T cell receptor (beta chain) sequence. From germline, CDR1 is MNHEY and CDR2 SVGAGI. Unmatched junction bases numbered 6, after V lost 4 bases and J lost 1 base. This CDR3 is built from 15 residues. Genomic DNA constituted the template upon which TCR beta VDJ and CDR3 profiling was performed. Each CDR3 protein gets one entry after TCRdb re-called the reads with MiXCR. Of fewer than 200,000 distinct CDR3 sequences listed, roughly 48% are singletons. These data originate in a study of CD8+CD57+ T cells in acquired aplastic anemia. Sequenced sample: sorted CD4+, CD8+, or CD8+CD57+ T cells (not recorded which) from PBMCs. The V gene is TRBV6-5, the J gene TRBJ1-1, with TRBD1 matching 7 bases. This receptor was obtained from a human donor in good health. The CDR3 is CASSSQGTANTEAFF. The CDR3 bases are TGTGCCAGCAGTTCCCAGGGGACAGCGAACACTGAAGCTTTCTTT.